The sample holds one count of the clone carrying this TCR beta chain. Germline V gene data show CDR1 as LNHDA and CDR2 as SQIVND (reference sequence). The ends were cut back, 5 bases at V and 5 bases at J, with 10 bases in the middle. There are 13 residues in the CDR3. The assay was immunoSEQ multiplex PCR, and TCRdb's table has in-frame clones only and misses some. The data show tens of thousands of clones, around 80% seen once. This entry belongs to a study of T cell clones after liver transplantation. This TCR came from a human patient who received a liver transplant. Some T cells may be provided by the graft donor. The J gene is TRBJ1-5, the V gene TRBV19; maybe TRBD1 (5 bases). The sample consisted of CD4+ T cells from blood, taken 12 months after liver transplant. This CDR3 is CASSADKYQPQHF. CDR3 bases: TGTGCCAGTAGTGCGGACAAATATCAGCCCCAGCATTTT.